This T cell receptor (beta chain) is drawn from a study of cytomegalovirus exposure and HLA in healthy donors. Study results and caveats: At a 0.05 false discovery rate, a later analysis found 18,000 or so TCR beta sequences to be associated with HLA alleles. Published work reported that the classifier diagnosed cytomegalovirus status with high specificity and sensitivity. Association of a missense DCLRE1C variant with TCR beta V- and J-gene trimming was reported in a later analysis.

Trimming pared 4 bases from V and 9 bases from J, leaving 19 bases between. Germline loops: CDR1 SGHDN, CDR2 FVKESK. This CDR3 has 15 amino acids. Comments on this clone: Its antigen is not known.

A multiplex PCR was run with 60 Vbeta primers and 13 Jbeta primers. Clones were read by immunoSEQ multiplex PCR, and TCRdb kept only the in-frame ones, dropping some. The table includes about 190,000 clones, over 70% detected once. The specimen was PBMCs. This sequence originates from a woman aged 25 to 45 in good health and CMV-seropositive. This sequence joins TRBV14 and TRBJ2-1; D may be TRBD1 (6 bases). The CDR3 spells CASSPTRDIRSEQFF. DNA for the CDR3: TGTGCCAGCAGCCCAACCCGGGACATTCGGAGTGAGCAGTTCTTC.